What follows are 17 T cell receptor beta chains derived from one specimen sequenced in a study of beta chain features in type 1 diabetes (dated by TCRdb to 2016 to 2018). Library prep was done by the immunoSEQ multiplex PCR assay. The entire isolated RNA was reverse transcribed using the High Capacity cDNA Reverse Transcription Kit, and thus expressed TCRB transcripts were sequenced. In TCRdb, the immuneACCESS table is reduced to in-frame sequences with V and J assigned. These tables do not hold every clone; where another copy was compared, an unresolved V gene accounts for under half, and the others remain unexplained. In all, the sample holds 130,000 to 150,000 clones, and under 60% of those were seen once. Jointly, the top ten make up around 0.42% of the sample. Sequences were obtained from Tregs from blood. The sample's cell subset or site label, decoded: regulatory CD4+ T cells. These receptors originate from a man between 18 and 29 years old in good health.

The chain has TRBV19 and TRBJ1-2, with 7 positions matching TRBD1. Germline CDR1 LNHDA, CDR2 SQIVND (reference sequence). With V trimmed by 5 bases and J by 3 bases, 9 bases remained unmatched. The CDR3 loop spans 15 amino acids. CDR3 region: CASSPQGGADYGYTF. The CDR3 DNA reads as TGTGCCAGTAGTCCACAAGGGGGCGCGGACTATGGCTACACCTTC.

Only a few counts were recorded for this clone. CDR3 loop: CASSAPMGRRLTGELFF. CDR3 nucleotide sequence: TGTGCCAGCAGTGCACCCATGGGGCGAAGACTGACCGGGGAGCTGTTTTTT. The rearrangement uses TRBV25-1 and TRBJ2-2, with a possible D match to TRBD1 (5 bases). The germline gives CDR1 MGHDK, CDR2 SYGVNS. This CDR3 has 17 amino acids. The ends were cut back, 4 bases at V and 5 bases at J, with 20 bases in the middle.

This clone was found a few times. The chain links TRBV21-1 to TRBJ2-7; whether TRBD2, the table's D call, matches the DNA was not checked. TRBV21-1 is termed a pseudogene. This CDR3 is 21 amino acids long. CDR3 in amino acids: CASSFYVMCGPSVTNSYEQYF. CDR3 coding DNA: TGTGCCAGCAGCTTTTATGTTATGTGTGGTCCTAGCGTGACAAACTCCTACGAGCAGTACTTC.

V gene TRBV7-8 combines with J gene TRBJ2-7; D gene uncertain. V lost 0 bases to trimming and J lost 9 bases, with 18 bases between them. The CDR3 spans 15 residues. Germline CDR1 SGHVS, CDR2 FQNEAQ. This CDR3 reads CASSLARRFGEVQYF. As DNA, the CDR3 is TGTGCCAGCAGCTTAGCGAGAAGATTCGGTGAAGTGCAGTACTTC.

This clone was detected a few times. The V and J genes are TRBV30 and TRBJ1-6; D is perhaps TRBD1 (5 bases). The CDR3 is 15 amino acids. From germline, CDR1 is GTSNPN and CDR2 SVGIG (reference sequence). Trimming removed 2 bases from V and 3 bases from J, with 11 bases in between. Written as DNA, the CDR3 is TGTGCCTGGAGTACGGGGGATCACTATAATTCACCCCTCCACTTT. Protein sequence: CAWSTGDHYNSPLHF.

The chain has TRBV18 and TRBJ1-6; D may be TRBD1 (6 bases). Trimming removed 2 bases from V and 7 bases from J, with 12 bases in between. The CDR3 length is 15 residues. CDR1 is KGHSH, CDR2 LQKENI, per germline. CDR3 nucleotides: TGTGCCAGCTCACCATTAGCAGGGGACAATTCACCCCTCCACTTT. Amino acids: CASSPLAGDNSPLHF.

The chain employs TRBV7-9 and TRBJ1-1; D is possibly TRBD1 (6 bases). The CDR3 covers 15 residues. Trimming shortened V by 2 bases and J by 2 bases, and 12 bases separated the two germline ends. Germline V CDR1 and CDR2: SEHNR, FQNEAQ (reference sequence). The CDR3 spells CASSLNPGTNTEAFF. In DNA, the CDR3 is TGTGCCAGCAGCTTAAATCCAGGGACAAACACTGAAGCTTTCTTT.

This chain joins TRBV6-1 and TRBJ2-7, with 9 bases that match TRBD1. The CDR3 is made up of 13 amino acids. The V segment lost 6 bases and the J segment 6 bases; nucleotides outside the gene matches: 6. From germline, CDR1 is MNHNS and CDR2 SASEGT. The CDR3 protein is CASRVDRGGEQYF. The CDR3 coding sequence is TGTGCCAGCAGGGTGGACAGGGGAGGCGAGCAGTACTTC.

The chain joins TRBV5-1 to TRBJ2-7; 14 bases map to TRBD2. The CDR3 loop spans 14 amino acids. The trim removed 4 bases at V and 7 bases at J, leaving 4 bases unmatched. Germline V gives CDR1 SGHRS, CDR2 YFSETQ. For the CDR3, the DNA is TGCGCCAGCAGCCCGGGACTAGCGGGAGAGGAGCAGTACTTC. Its translation: CASSPGLAGEEQYF. The full variable domain, in which reference TRBV5-1 and TRBJ2-7 provide the parts outside the CDR3, is KAGVTQTPRYLIKTRGQQVTLSCSPISGHRSVSWYQQTPGQGLQFLFEYFSETQRNKGNFPGRFSGRQFSNSRSEMNVSTLELGDSALYLCASSPGLAGEEQYFGPGTRLTVT.

The genes are TRBV6-1 and TRBJ2-3; 9 bases fit TRBD2. Trimming removed 10 bases from V and 0 bases from J; junction bases left unmatched: 8. The CDR3 is 15 amino acids. Germline loops: CDR1 MNHNS, CDR2 SASEGT. In DNA, the CDR3 is TGTGCCATCAGAGCGGGGGGACCTAGCACAGATACGCAGTATTTT. It is translated as CAIRAGGPSTDTQYF.

This clone was counted only a few times. This rearrangement joins TRBV4-2 to TRBJ2-3; no reliable D call. Germline CDR1 reads LGHNA; CDR2 reads YNFKEQ. The V end lost 0 bases, the J end lost 0 bases, and 16 bases lay between the germline ends. The CDR3 length is 18 residues. CDR3 amino acids: CASSQDSAPGSSTDTQYF. The CDR3 nucleotides are TGTGCCAGCAGCCAAGACTCTGCACCCGGGTCCAGCACAGATACGCAGTATTTT.

The V and J genes are TRBV11-2 and TRBJ2-7; the match to TRBD2 covers 10 bases. The CDR3 has 18 amino acids. The germline CDR1 and CDR2 sequences are SGHAT and FQNNGV. V gave up 0 bases and J gave up 4 bases; unmatched junction bases: 12. The CDR3 loop reads CASSLDLAGVGGSYEQYF. The DNA for the CDR3 is TGTGCCAGCAGCTTAGATCTAGCGGGAGTAGGCGGTTCTTACGAGCAGTACTTC. Combining the CDR3 with reference TRBV11-2 and TRBJ2-7 gives the whole variable domain EAGVAQSPRYKIIEKRQSVAFWCNPISGHATLYWYQQILGQGPKLLIQFQNNGVVDDSQLPKDRFSAERLKGVDSTLKIQPAKLEDSAVYLCASSLDLAGVGGSYEQYFGPGTRLTVT.

This clone was counted between two and nine times. The chain combines TRBV5-1 with TRBJ2-1, with D perhaps TRBD1 (6 bases). The ends were cut back, 4 bases at V and 8 bases at J, with 19 bases in the middle. Germline V gives CDR1 SGHRS, CDR2 YFSETQ. This CDR3 has 15 amino acids. The CDR3 loop is CASSERTEGFDEQFF. The CDR3 nucleotides are TGCGCCAGCAGCGAACGGACAGAGGGCTTCGATGAGCAGTTCTTC.

This clone has a handful of counts. This specimen includes other DNA sequences encoding the same CDR3. The gene calls are TRBV4-2 and TRBJ2-3, with D unresolved. CDR3 length: 13 amino acids. Trimming shortened V by 1 base and J by 0 bases, and 2 bases separated the two germline ends. CDR1 is LGHNA and CDR2 is YNFKEQ in the germline V gene. The CDR3 DNA reads TGTGCCAGCAGCCAAGCGAGCACAGATACGCAGTATTTT. Translating gives CASSQASTDTQYF.

The chain combines TRBV28 with TRBJ1-2; maybe TRBD1 (6 bases). Germline-derived CDR1 and CDR2 are MDHEN and SYDVKM. There are 13 residues in the CDR3. Trimming pared 3 bases from V and 5 bases from J, leaving 10 bases between. The CDR3 DNA reads as TGTGCCAGCAGTTTCGGGACACTATATGGCTACACCTTC. Translated, it gives CASSFGTLYGYTF.

This clone was observed a few times. CDR3 protein: CSVDTAGGYNEQFF. Here the CDR3 DNA reads TGCAGCGTTGATACTGCGGGAGGTTACAATGAGCAGTTCTTC. The genes are TRBV29-1 and TRBJ2-1; 8 nucleotides align to TRBD2. After removal of 3 bases from V and 4 bases from J, the junction contained 5 bases not matched to a gene. This CDR3 is built from 14 residues. The germline V gene encodes CDR1 SQVTM and CDR2 ANQGSEA.

This clone showed up just once. The chain is built from TRBV7-2 and TRBJ1-5; 8 nucleotides match TRBD1. Trimming at V came to 5 bases and at J to 6 bases, leaving 6 bases not matched to a gene. This CDR3 is built from 14 residues. The germline CDR1 and CDR2 sequences are SGHTA and FQGNSA. The CDR3 bases are TGTGCCAGCAGCCCTGACAGGGGCAGTCAGCCCCAGCATTTT. Amino acids: CASSPDRGSQPQHF. The complete variable domain, with remaining parts taken from reference TRBV7-2 and TRBJ1-5, reads GAGVSQSPSNKVTEKGKDVELRCDPISGHTALYWYRQSLGQGLEFLIYFQGNSAPDKSGLPSDRFSAERTGGSVSTLTIQRTQQEDSAVYLCASSPDRGSQPQHFGDGTRLSIL.